In this sample, the clone carrying this T cell receptor (beta chain) turned up once. In the PCR, 60 Vbeta and 13 Jbeta primers were used. Method: immunoSEQ multiplex PCR; TCRdb's copy keeps in-frame clones and lacks some. The table records over 150,000 clones, over 70% of them present only once. These data are taken from a study of cytomegalovirus exposure and HLA in healthy donors. This clonotype was sampled from a woman between 25 and 40 years old in good health and CMV-seropositive. Sequencing was carried out using PBMCs.

The CDR3 nucleotides are TGCGCCAGCAGCCAAGATTCATTCACTAGCGGGAGTATTAAGACCCAGTACTTC. Protein: CASSQDSFTSGSIKTQYF. The chain is built from TRBV4-1 and TRBJ2-5; 11 bases line up with TRBD2. Trimming cost V 0 bases and J 6 bases; bases outside gene matches: 12. Germline values: CDR1 MGHRA, CDR2 YSYEKL. The CDR3 is made up of 18 amino acids.